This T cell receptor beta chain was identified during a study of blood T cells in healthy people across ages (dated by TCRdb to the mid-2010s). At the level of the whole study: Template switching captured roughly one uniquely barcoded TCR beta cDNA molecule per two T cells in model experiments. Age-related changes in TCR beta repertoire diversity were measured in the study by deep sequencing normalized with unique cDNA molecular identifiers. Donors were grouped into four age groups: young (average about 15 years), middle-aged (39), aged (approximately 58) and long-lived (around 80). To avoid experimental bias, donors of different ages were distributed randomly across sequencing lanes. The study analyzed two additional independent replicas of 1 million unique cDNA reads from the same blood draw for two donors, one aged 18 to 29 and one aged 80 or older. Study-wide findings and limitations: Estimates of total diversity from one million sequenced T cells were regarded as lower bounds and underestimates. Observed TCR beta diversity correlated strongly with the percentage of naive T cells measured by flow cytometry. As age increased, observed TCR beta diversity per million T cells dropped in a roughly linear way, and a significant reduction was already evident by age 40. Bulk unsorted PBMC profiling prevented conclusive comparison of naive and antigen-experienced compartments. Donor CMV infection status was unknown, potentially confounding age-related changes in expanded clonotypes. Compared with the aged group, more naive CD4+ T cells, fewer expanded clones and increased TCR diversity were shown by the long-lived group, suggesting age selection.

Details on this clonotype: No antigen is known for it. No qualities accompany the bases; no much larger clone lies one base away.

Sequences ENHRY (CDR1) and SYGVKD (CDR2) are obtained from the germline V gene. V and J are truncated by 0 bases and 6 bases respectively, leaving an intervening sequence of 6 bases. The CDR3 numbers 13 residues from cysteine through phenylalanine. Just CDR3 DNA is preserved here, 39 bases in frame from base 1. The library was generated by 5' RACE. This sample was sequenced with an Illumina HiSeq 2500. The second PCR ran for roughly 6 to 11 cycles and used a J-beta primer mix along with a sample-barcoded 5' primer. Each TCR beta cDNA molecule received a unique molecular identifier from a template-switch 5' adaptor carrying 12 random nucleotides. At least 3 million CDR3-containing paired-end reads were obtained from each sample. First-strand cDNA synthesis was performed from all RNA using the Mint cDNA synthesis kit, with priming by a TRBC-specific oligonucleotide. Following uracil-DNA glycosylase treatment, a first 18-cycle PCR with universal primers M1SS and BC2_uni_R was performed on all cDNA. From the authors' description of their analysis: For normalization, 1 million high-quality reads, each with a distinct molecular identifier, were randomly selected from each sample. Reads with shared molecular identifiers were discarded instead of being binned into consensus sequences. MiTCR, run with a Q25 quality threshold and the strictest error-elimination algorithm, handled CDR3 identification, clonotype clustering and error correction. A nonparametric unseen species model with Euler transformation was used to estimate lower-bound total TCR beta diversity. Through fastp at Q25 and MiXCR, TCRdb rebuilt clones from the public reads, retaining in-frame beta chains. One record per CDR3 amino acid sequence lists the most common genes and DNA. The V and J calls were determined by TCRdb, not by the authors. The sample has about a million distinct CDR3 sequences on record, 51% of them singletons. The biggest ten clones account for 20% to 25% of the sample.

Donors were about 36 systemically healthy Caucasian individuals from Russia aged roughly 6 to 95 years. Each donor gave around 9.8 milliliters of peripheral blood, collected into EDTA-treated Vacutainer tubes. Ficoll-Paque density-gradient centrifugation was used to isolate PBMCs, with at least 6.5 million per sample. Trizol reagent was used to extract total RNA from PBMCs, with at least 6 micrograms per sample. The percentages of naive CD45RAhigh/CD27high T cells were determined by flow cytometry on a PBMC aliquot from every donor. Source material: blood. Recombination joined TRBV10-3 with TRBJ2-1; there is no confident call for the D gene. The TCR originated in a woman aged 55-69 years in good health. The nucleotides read TGTGCCATCAGTGAGTCGGGCTTCAATGAGCAGTTCTTC. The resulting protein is CAISESGFNEQFF.